These 13 T cell receptor beta chains were sequenced from one sample in a study of T cells in Graves' hyperthyroidism and ophthalmopathy. Researchers took RNA transcripts and amplified the TCR beta CDR3 regions from them. RT-PCR in the first round (using the HTBI primer set) targeted the TCR CDR3. Via MiXCR, TCRdb re-called the multiplex PCR reads, giving one row per CDR3 protein. This table holds hundreds of thousands of distinct CDR3 sequences, about two fifths found once. Sample: blood. The receptors were sampled from a man aged 18 to 35 with Graves' hyperthyroidism.

Details on this clonotype: A read error may explain this, as a much larger clone is one base away. The chain links TRBV29-1 to TRBJ2-7, with 9 positions matching TRBD1. CDR1 and CDR2 (germline): SQVTM, ANQGSEA. This CDR3 is built from 13 residues. In DNA form, the CDR3 reads TGCAGCGTTGTTGGGACAGGGCCCTACGAGCAGCACTTC. The encoded protein is CSVVGTGPYEQHF.

This clonotype was seen more than once but under ten times. This chain joins TRBV20-1 and TRBJ1-1; D is possibly TRBD1 (5 bases). Germline values: CDR1 DFQATT, CDR2 SNEGSKA (reference sequence). Trimming cost V 4 bases and J 6 bases, with 18 bases left between them. There are 14 residues in the CDR3. CDR3 in amino acids: CSATGRNSGAEAFF. In DNA, the CDR3 is TGCAGTGCTACGGGACGTAATTCCGGTGCTGAAGCTTTCTTT.

This clonotype was counted at least ten times. The chain recombines TRBV4-1 with TRBJ1-1; 9 bases fit TRBD1. CDR3 size: 16 residues. Germline loops: CDR1 MGHRA, CDR2 YSYEKL. Trimming cost V 6 bases and J 1 base; bases outside gene matches: 9. In nucleotides, the CDR3 is TGCGCCAGCAGACCAGGGGGGACAGGGTCGAACACTGAAGCTTTCTTT. This codes for CASRPGGTGSNTEAFF.

This clonotype was picked up many times. The genes are TRBV12-3 or TRBV12-4 and TRBJ1-1; 8 positions agree with TRBD1. The V gene end was trimmed by 2 bases and the J gene end by 1 base; junction bases not matched to a gene: 3. The CDR3 sequence is 15 residues long. CDR3 residues: CASSLRGTGNTEAFF. CDR3 in DNA: TGTGCCAGCAGTTTAAGGGGGACAGGGAACACTGAAGCTTTCTTT.

In this sample, this clonotype turned up once. The chain has TRBV9 and TRBJ1-1; D gene ambiguous. Germline V lookup: CDR1 SGDLS, CDR2 YYNGEE. There are 14 residues in the CDR3. Trimming took off 4 bases at V and 1 base at J, with 11 bases between the two ends. The CDR3 sequence is CASSFEGPNTEAFF. The CDR3 nucleotides read TGTGCCAGCAGCTTTGAGGGCCCGAACACTGAAGCTTTCTTT.

This clonotype has ten or more counts. This chain uses TRBV25-1 with TRBJ1-3; a weak D match, TRBD1 (5 bases). The V gene's germline CDR1 is MGHDK and CDR2 SYGVNS. The V end lost 1 base, the J end lost 4 bases, and 20 bases lay between the germline ends. The CDR3 contains 18 residues. CDR3 nucleotide sequence: TGTGCCAGCAGTGAATTCTTTGGGGGGGACGATTCCGGAAACACCATATATTTT. Translating it yields CASSEFFGGDDSGNTIYF.

The V and J genes are TRBV7-8 and TRBJ2-5; the D is unclear. The V end was cut by 5 bases, the J end by 5 bases, with 9 bases between. The CDR3 totals 12 residues. Germline lookup yields CDR1 SGHVS and CDR2 FQNEAQ. The DNA of the CDR3 is TGTGCCAGCAGCATCAGACCGGAGACCCAGTACTTC. Residues: CASSIRPETQYF.

This clonotype was seen a handful of times. J is TRBJ1-1 and V is TRBV6-1, with D uncertain. The V gene's germline CDR1 is MNHNS and CDR2 SASEGT. The CDR3 covers 12 residues. The V gene lost 4 bases and the J gene lost 7 bases, with 10 bases spanning the gap. This CDR3 reads CASSALRFEAFF. CDR3 DNA: TGTGCCAGCAGTGCTCTCAGATTTGAAGCTTTCTTT.

The chain combines TRBV7-9 with TRBJ2-7; 12 bases are shared with TRBD2. The germline CDR1 and CDR2 sequences are SEHNR and FQNEAQ (reference sequence). Unmatched junction bases numbered 4, after V lost 7 bases and J lost 3 bases. This CDR3 comprises 14 residues. The CDR3 spells CASKMTSGSYEQYF. The CDR3 DNA is TGTGCCAGCAAGATGACTAGCGGGAGCTACGAGCAGTACTTC.

The chain links TRBV5-4 to TRBJ2-7, with unresolved D. The CDR3 contains 13 residues. V was clipped by 2 bases and J by 2 bases, with 8 bases between them. Germline V gene sequence: CDR1 SGHNT, CDR2 YYREEE (reference sequence). The CDR3 spells CASSFIATYEQYF. In DNA form, the CDR3 reads TGTGCCAGCAGCTTTATAGCAACCTACGAGCAGTACTTC.

CDR3 region: CASSESSGRGEAFF. CDR3 nucleotide sequence: TGCGCCAGCAGTGAGTCGTCCGGGAGGGGGGAAGCTTTCTTT. The chain recombines TRBV10-1 with TRBJ1-1; D possibly corresponds to TRBD1 (6 bases). The CDR3 totals 14 residues. Trimming took off 0 bases at V and 8 bases at J, with 13 bases between the two ends. Germline V gives CDR1 WNHNN, CDR2 SYGVQD (reference sequence).

This clonotype was counted a few times. The chain employs TRBV6-5 and TRBJ1-5, with 11 bases aligning to TRBD1. Germline values: CDR1 MNHEY, CDR2 SVGAGI. The CDR3 is 14 residues long. V lost 6 bases, J lost 3 bases, and 1 base stayed unmatched. The CDR3 DNA follows: TGTGCCAGCAGCGGACAGGGGGCCAATCAGCCCCAGCATTTT. Its translation: CASSGQGANQPQHF.

In this sample, this clonotype turned up many times. The V gene is TRBV29-1, the J gene TRBJ2-2; D is perhaps TRBD2 (6 bases). The CDR3 consists of 14 residues. The V gene lost 6 bases and the J gene lost 4 bases, with 15 bases spanning the gap. Germline CDR1 and CDR2: SQVTM and ANQGSEA. CDR3 protein: CSVIAEPITGELFF. DNA for the CDR3: TGCAGCGTGATAGCGGAGCCGATCACCGGGGAGCTGTTTTTT.